This T cell receptor beta chain was recorded in a study of identical twins. Template switching, a step in the protocol, added a universal primer site, and cDNA carried unique molecular identifiers. TCRdb analysed the 5' RACE reads with MiXCR anew, one entry per CDR3 protein. This table holds over 550,000 distinct CDR3 sequences, just over 7% found once. With 0 bases removed from V and 0 bases from J, the gap between germline ends came to 8 bases. CDR1 and CDR2 from the germline V gene are KGHDR and SFDVKD. CDR3 length equals 16 residues. Notes on this clonotype: No antigen is known for it.

Study-wide findings and caveats: The abundant beta clonotypes from cord blood had fewer insertions, and memory repertoires had none of this.

This sample was shared with a second study, whose subject was yellow fever vaccine responses in identical twins.

The rearrangement uses TRBV24-1 and TRBJ2-1; no definite D call. Material: PBMCs. This sequence originates from a woman aged 18-29 years in good health. The CDR3 loop reads CATSDLGPSSYNEQFF. The CDR3 DNA sequence: TGTGCCACCAGTGATTTGGGACCTAGCTCCTACAATGAGCAGTTCTTC.